One sample yielded the 2 T cell receptor beta chains listed below, sequenced in a study of technical replicates of blood from a handful of donors. The protocol was immunoSEQ multiplex PCR, while the TCRdb copy is restricted to in-frame clones and leaves out a portion. The repertoire includes about 80,000 clones, 65% to 90% of them detected once, and approximately 5% sits in the top ten. The specimen sequenced was PBMCs. These receptors all stem from a human donor in good health. Some clones in this sample may be carry-over from other donors' samples.

The gene calls are TRBV20-1 and TRBJ2-5; D remains unclear. V was clipped by 3 bases and J by 6 bases, with 5 bases between them. CDR1 and CDR2 from the germline V gene are DFQATT and SNEGSKA (reference sequence). The CDR3 runs to 10 residues. The CDR3 loop reads CSASPKTQYF. Here the CDR3 DNA reads TGCAGTGCTAGTCCCAAGACCCAGTACTTC.

The rearrangement joins TRBV7-2 to TRBJ1-1, with TRBD1 as a possible D gene (6 bases). Germline CDR1 SGHTA, CDR2 FQGNSA. V lost 1 base and J lost 6, with 12 bases in between. The CDR3 extends over 14 amino acids. CDR3: CASSLGGSGAEAFF. CDR3 in DNA: TGTGCCAGCAGCTTAGGGGGGTCAGGGGCTGAAGCTTTCTTT.